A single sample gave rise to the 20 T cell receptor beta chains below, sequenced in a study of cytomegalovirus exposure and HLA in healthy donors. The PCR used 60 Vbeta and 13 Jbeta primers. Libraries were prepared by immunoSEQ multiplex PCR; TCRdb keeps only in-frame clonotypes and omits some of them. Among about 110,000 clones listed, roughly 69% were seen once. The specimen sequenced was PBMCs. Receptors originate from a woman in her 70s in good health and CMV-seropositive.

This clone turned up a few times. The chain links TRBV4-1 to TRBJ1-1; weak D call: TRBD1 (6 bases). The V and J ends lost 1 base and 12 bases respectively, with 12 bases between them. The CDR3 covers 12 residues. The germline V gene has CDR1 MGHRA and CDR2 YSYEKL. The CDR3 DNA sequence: TGCGCCAGCAGCCAAGGACCAGGGGAATCTTTCTTT. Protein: CASSQGPGESFF.

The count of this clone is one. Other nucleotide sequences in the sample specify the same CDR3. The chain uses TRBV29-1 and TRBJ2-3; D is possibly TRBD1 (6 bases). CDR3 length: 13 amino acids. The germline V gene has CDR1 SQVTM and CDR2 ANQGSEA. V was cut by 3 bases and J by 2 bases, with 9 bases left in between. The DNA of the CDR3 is TGCAGCGTTGACAGGGGCCTCACAGATACGCAGTATTTT. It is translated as CSVDRGLTDTQYF.

CDR3 protein: CASSLGQSNQPQHF. CDR3 in DNA: TGTGCCAGCAGTTTGGGCCAGAGCAATCAGCCCCAGCATTTT. The J gene is TRBJ1-5, the V gene TRBV7-8; D is undetermined. The V end was cut by 6 bases, the J end by 1 base, with 10 bases between. The germline CDR1 and CDR2 sequences are SGHVS and FQNEAQ. CDR3 length: 14 amino acids.

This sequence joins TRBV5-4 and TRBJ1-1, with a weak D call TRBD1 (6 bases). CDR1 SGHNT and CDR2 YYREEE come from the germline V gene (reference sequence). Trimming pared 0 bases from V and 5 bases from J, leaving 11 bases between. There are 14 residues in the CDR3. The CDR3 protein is CASSLVPGETEAFF. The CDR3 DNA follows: TGTGCCAGCAGCTTGGTACCAGGGGAGACTGAAGCTTTCTTT.

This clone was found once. The CDR3 is CAWSVLGGQAGYTF. In DNA, the CDR3 is TGTGCCTGGAGTGTACTGGGGGGGCAGGCTGGCTACACCTTC. The V call is TRBV30, the J call TRBJ1-2, with D maybe TRBD1 (6 bases). Germline assignment: CDR1 GTSNPN and CDR2 SVGIG (reference sequence). CDR3 length: 14 amino acids. Between the trimmed V and J ends, which lost 0 bases and 7 bases, there was a span of 15 bases.

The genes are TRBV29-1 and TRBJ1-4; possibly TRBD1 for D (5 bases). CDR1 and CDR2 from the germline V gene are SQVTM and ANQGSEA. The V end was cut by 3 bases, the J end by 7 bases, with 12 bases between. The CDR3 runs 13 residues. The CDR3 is CSVERQGGEKLFF. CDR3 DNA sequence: TGCAGCGTTGAGCGGCAGGGAGGTGAAAAACTGTTTTTT.

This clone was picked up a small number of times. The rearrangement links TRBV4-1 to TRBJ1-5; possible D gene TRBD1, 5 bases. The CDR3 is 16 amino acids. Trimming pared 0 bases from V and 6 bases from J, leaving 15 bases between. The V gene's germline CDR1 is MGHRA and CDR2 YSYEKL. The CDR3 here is CASSQDIQGLGQPQHF. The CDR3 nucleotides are TGCGCCAGCAGCCAAGATATTCAGGGTTTGGGTCAGCCCCAGCATTTT.

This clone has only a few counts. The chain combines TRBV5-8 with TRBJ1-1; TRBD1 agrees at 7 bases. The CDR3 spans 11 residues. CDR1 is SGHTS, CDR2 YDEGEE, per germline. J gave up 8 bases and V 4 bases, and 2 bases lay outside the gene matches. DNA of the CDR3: TGTGCCAGCAGCCTGACAGGGGAAGCTTTCTTT. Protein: CASSLTGEAFF.

The CDR3 nucleotides read TGCGCCAGCAGCTTGGAAGGACAGCTTAATGAAAAACTGTTTTTT. It codes for CASSLEGQLNEKLFF. The chain links TRBV5-1 to TRBJ1-4, with D possibly matching TRBD1 (6 bases). The CDR3 contains 15 residues. V was trimmed by 0 bases and J by 4 bases, leaving 10 bases between them. Germline V gives CDR1 SGHRS, CDR2 YFSETQ.

The CDR3 region is CASSYSPGGSTDTQYF. The CDR3 nucleotides are TGTGCCAGCAGTTACTCGCCGGGGGGAAGCACAGATACGCAGTATTTT. The chain links TRBV6-5 to TRBJ2-3, with 7 bases identical to TRBD2. The junction had 3 bases not matched to a gene; V was cut back by 0 bases and J by 0 bases. The CDR3 has 16 amino acids. CDR1 and CDR2 from the germline V gene are MNHEY and SVGAGI.

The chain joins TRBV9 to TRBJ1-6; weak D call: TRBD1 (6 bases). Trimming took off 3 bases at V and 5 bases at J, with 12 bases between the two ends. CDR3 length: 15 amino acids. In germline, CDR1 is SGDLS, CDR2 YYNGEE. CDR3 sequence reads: CASSALTGDNSPLHF. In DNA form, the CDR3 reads TGTGCCAGCAGCGCGTTGACAGGCGATAATTCACCCCTCCACTTT.

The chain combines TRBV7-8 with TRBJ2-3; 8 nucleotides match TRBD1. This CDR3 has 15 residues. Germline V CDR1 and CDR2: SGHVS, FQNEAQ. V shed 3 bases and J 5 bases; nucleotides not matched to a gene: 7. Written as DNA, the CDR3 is TGTGCCAGCAGCTTTAGGACAGGGAGACAAGATACGCAGTATTTT. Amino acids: CASSFRTGRQDTQYF.

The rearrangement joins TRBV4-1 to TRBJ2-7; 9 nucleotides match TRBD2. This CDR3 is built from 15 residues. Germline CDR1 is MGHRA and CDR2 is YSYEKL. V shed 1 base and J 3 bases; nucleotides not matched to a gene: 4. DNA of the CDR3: TGCGCCAGCAGCCAAGTTCCTAGCGGGGTCTACGAGCAGTACTTC. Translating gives CASSQVPSGVYEQYF.

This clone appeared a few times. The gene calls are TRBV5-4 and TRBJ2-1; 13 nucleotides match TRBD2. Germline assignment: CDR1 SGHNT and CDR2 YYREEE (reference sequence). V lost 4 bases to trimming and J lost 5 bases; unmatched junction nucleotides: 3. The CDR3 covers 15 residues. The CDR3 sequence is CASSPGLAGDNEQFF. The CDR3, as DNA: TGTGCCAGCAGCCCCGGACTAGCGGGGGACAATGAGCAGTTCTTC.

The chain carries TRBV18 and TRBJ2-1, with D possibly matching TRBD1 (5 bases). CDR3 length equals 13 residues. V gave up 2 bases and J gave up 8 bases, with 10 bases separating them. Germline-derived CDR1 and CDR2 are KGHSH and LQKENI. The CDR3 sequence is CASSPRQNHEQFF. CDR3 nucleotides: TGTGCCAGCTCACCAAGACAGAACCATGAGCAGTTCTTC.

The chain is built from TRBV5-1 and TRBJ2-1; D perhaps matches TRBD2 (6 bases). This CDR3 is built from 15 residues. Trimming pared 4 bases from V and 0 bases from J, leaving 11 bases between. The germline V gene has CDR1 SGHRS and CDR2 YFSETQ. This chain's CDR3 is CASSSTGGSYNEQFF. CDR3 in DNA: TGCGCCAGCAGCAGTACCGGGGGCTCCTACAATGAGCAGTTCTTC.

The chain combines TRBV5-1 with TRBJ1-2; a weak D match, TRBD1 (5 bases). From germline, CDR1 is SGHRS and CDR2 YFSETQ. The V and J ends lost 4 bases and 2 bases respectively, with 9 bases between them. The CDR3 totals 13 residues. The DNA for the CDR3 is TGCGCCAGCAGCCCCGACAGAAACTATGGCTACACCTTC. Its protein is CASSPDRNYGYTF.

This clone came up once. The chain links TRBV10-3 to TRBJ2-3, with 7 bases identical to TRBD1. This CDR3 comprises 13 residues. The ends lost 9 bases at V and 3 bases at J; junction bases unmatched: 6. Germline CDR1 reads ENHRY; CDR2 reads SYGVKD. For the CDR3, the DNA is TGTGCCATTCGAGGACAGGCAACAGATACGCAGTATTTT. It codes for CAIRGQATDTQYF.

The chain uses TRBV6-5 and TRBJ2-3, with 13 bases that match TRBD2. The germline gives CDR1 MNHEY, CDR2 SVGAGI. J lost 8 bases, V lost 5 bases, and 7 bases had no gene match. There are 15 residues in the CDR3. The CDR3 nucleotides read TGTGCCAGCAGTCGGACTAGCGGGGGAAGGGGTACGCAGTATTTT. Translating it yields CASSRTSGGRGTQYF.

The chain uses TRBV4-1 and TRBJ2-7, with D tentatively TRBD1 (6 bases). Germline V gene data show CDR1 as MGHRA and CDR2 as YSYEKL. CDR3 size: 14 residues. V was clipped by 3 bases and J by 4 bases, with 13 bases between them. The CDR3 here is CASSHRDNEYEQYF. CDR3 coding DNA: TGCGCCAGCAGCCACCGGGACAACGAATACGAGCAGTACTTC.